These 30 T cell receptor beta chains share one sample of origin, sequenced in a study of T cells in Graves' hyperthyroidism and ophthalmopathy. Amplification yielded TCR beta CDR3 regions, with RNA transcripts as the source. RT-PCR in the first round (using the HTBI primer set) targeted the TCR CDR3. TCRdb itself ran the multiplex PCR reads through MiXCR, one entry per CDR3 protein. The sample yields about 500,000 distinct CDR3 sequences, around an eighth seen once. Material for sequencing was blood. The receptors were gathered from a woman aged 18-29 years with Graves' hyperthyroidism.

This clonotype was observed a handful of times. This chain joins TRBV6-2 or TRBV6-3 and TRBJ1-2; D is uncertain. Trimming took 5 bases from V and 4 from J, leaving 14 bases between them. CDR1 is MNHEY and CDR2 is SVGEGT in the germline V gene. The CDR3 has 14 residues. The CDR3: CASSLIRTGYGYTF. CDR3 nucleotides: TGTGCCAGCAGTCTTATCCGGACCGGCTATGGCTACACCTTC.

About this clonotype itself: The CDR3 carries no conserved terminal phenylalanine or tryptophan, so it likely arises from a read error. The chain recombines TRBV5-5 with TRBJ1-1; D call uncertain. This CDR3 region has 16 residues. The germline V gene encodes CDR1 SGHKS and CDR2 YYEKEE (reference sequence). The germline V and J ends were trimmed by 1 base and 4 bases, with 17 bases remaining between them. CDR3: CASSLRVDGVGTEAFV. DNA of the CDR3: TGTGCCAGCAGCTTGAGAGTTGACGGGGTGGGCACTGAAGCTTTCGTT.

Ten or more counts support this clonotype. V is TRBV12-3 or TRBV12-4 and J is TRBJ2-3; unclear D gene. V shed 3 bases and J shed 2 bases, with 9 bases lying between them. CDR3 size: 14 residues. CDR3 bases: TGTGCCAGCAGTTTTCTGCTAAACACAGATACGCAGTATTTT. Amino acids: CASSFLLNTDTQYF.

This clonotype was detected a few times. This chain links TRBV6-1 with TRBJ1-5; TRBD1 matches at 8 bases. Trimming cost V 6 bases and J 2 bases; bases outside gene matches: 6. The germline V gene encodes CDR1 MNHNS and CDR2 SASEGT. The length of the CDR3 is 15 residues. CDR3 nucleotides: TGTGCCAGCAGATCGACAGGGGAAGGCAATCAGCCCCAGCATTTT. Residues: CASRSTGEGNQPQHF.

The V call is TRBV3-1, the J call TRBJ2-1; TRBD2 agrees at 8 bases. Germline V gene sequence: CDR1 LGHDT, CDR2 YNNKEL (reference sequence). The V and J ends lost 3 bases and 3 bases, in that order; junction bases with no gene match: 4. The CDR3 length is 15 residues. For the CDR3, the DNA is TGTGCCAGCAGCCAGCTTAGCGGGGTCTACAATGAGCAGTTCTTC. Its translation is CASSQLSGVYNEQFF.

As for this clonotype: An end of the junction differs from the germline gene, which may be a read error. The chain recombines TRBV25-1 with TRBJ2-3; 11 bases match TRBD2. This CDR3 is built from 16 residues. Germline V CDR1 and CDR2: MGHDK, SYGVNS. As DNA, the CDR3 is TGTACCAGCAGTGTCATTAGCGGGAGGGCCGTAGATACGCAGTATTTT. Protein sequence: CTSSVISGRAVDTQYF.

The table lists this clonotype with a few counts. This CDR3 reads CASSLDGFNTEAFF. The CDR3 nucleotides read TGCGCCAGCAGCTTGGATGGGTTTAACACTGAAGCTTTCTTT. The V call is TRBV5-1, the J call TRBJ1-1; unclear D gene. V lost 0 bases to trimming and J lost 2 bases, with 8 bases between them. The CDR3 is made up of 14 amino acids. The germline V gene encodes CDR1 SGHRS and CDR2 YFSETQ.

This clonotype was found a few times. This chain links TRBV20-1 with TRBJ2-7; unclear D gene. Germline CDR1 DFQATT, CDR2 SNEGSKA (reference sequence). The CDR3 consists of 10 residues. The V end was cut by 4 bases, the J end by 4 bases, with 5 bases between. The CDR3 is CSAKGYEQYF. The CDR3 region has the DNA TGCAGTGCTAAGGGTTACGAGCAGTACTTC.

This clonotype was found a few times. The chain uses TRBV5-1 and TRBJ1-5; 7 bases are shared with TRBD1. V lost 4 bases to trimming and J lost 2 bases; unmatched junction nucleotides: 3. The germline V gene has CDR1 SGHRS and CDR2 YFSETQ. The CDR3 spans 14 residues. CDR3 DNA: TGCGCCAGCAGCGAGGGACAGCGCAATCAGCCCCAGCATTTT. Its protein is CASSEGQRNQPQHF.

This clonotype came up many times. The chain employs TRBV30 and TRBJ1-4, with D perhaps TRBD1 (6 bases). Deletions cut 8 bases from V and 3 bases from J, with 10 bases between. Germline V lookup: CDR1 GTSNPN, CDR2 SVGIG (reference sequence). This CDR3 has 12 residues. The CDR3 nucleotides read TGTGCCCTCGGGACACCTAATGAAAAACTGTTTTTT. Encoded protein: CALGTPNEKLFF.

The rearrangement uses TRBV15 and TRBJ1-1, with D perhaps matching TRBD1 (6 bases). Trimming left V 4 bases short and J 3 bases short, with 18 bases between. CDR1 and CDR2 from the germline V gene are LNHNV and YYDKDF (reference sequence). The CDR3 sequence is 16 residues long. The CDR3: CATSIDPQGIDTEAFF. The CDR3 DNA follows: TGTGCCACCAGCATTGATCCCCAGGGGATAGACACTGAAGCTTTCTTT.

This clonotype came up many times. Here the CDR3 DNA reads TGTGCCAGCAGACCCCCCCGTGGGGGGATAAATGAGCAGTTCTTC. Protein product: CASRPPRGGINEQFF. The gene calls are TRBV12-3 or TRBV12-4 and TRBJ2-1, with a possible D match to TRBD2 (6 bases). CDR3 length equals 15 residues. Trimming removed 6 bases at V and 7 bases at J, with 19 bases between.

The table lists this clonotype with many counts. The gene calls are TRBV7-2 and TRBJ2-1, with 9 bases lining up with TRBD2. The V gene end was trimmed by 5 bases and the J gene end by 6 bases; junction bases not matched to a gene: 11. Germline values: CDR1 SGHTA, CDR2 FQGNSA. The CDR3 spans 16 residues. CDR3 amino acids: CASSPRRGGRANEQFF. As DNA, the CDR3 is TGTGCCAGCAGCCCAAGGCGCGGCGGGAGGGCCAATGAGCAGTTCTTC.

This clonotype has just a few counts. V gene TRBV2 combines with J gene TRBJ2-1; 7 bases line up with TRBD2. After removal of 8 bases from V and 0 bases from J, the junction contained 10 bases not matched to a gene. There are 16 residues in the CDR3. Germline V CDR1 and CDR2: SNHLY, FYNNEI. The CDR3 nucleotides are TGTGCCAGCGGGGGGGGGGGGGGAAGCTCCTACAATGAGCAGTTCTTC. It is translated as CASGGGGGSSYNEQFF. The whole variable domain, filled in from reference TRBV2 and TRBJ2-1, reads EPEVTQTPSHQVTQMGQEVILRCVPISNHLYFYWYRQILGQKVEFLVSFYNNEISEKSEIFDDQFSVERPDGSNFTLKIRSTKLEDSAMYFCASGGGGGSSYNEQFFGPGTRLTVL.

At least ten counts were recorded for this clonotype. The gene calls are TRBV11-2 and TRBJ2-3; unclear D gene. CDR1 is SGHAT and CDR2 is FQNNGV in the germline V gene. The CDR3 covers 12 residues. V lost 5 bases to trimming and J lost 6 bases, with 9 bases between them. In DNA, the CDR3 is TGTGCCAGCAGCCTGCAGTCGGATACGCAGTATTTT. Translated: CASSLQSDTQYF.

This clonotype was recorded many times. The CDR3 is CASSPPKGDTDTQYF. DNA for the CDR3: TGCGCCAGCAGCCCCCCCAAGGGGGACACAGATACGCAGTATTTT. The chain has TRBV5-1 and TRBJ2-3; possibly TRBD1 for D (6 bases). Trimming removed 4 bases at V and 2 bases at J, with 14 bases between. This CDR3 contains 15 residues. Per the germline V gene, CDR1 is SGHRS and CDR2 is YFSETQ.

This clonotype occurred a few times. The J gene is TRBJ2-3, the V gene TRBV27, with 9 positions matching TRBD2. This CDR3 spans 19 amino acids. Germline trimming cut 0 bases from V and 0 bases from J; bases unmatched to any gene: 10. Looked up from germline, CDR1 is MNHEY and CDR2 is SMNVEV (reference sequence). CDR3 bases: TGTGCCAGCAGTTTATCGCTAGGGGGCGGGAGGGCTAGCACAGATACGCAGTATTTT. It encodes CASSLSLGGGRASTDTQYF.

CDR3 sequence: CASSLTGRGTYEQYF. In DNA, the CDR3 is TGTGCCAGCAGCTTAACCGGCAGGGGAACCTACGAGCAGTACTTC. The chain recombines TRBV7-3 with TRBJ2-7; the D gene is possibly TRBD1 (6 bases). V was pared by 0 bases and J by 2 bases, with 11 bases between. Germline V gene data show CDR1 as SGHTA and CDR2 as FQGTGA. The CDR3 sequence is 15 residues long. Full variable domain (missing parts from reference TRBV7-3 and TRBJ2-7): GAGVSQTPSNKVTEKGKYVELRCDPISGHTALYWYRQSLGQGPEFLIYFQGTGAADDSGLPNDRFFAVRPEGSVSTLKIQRTERGDSAVYLCASSLTGRGTYEQYFGPGTRLTVT.

V gene TRBV30 combines with J gene TRBJ1-5; D may be TRBD1 (5 bases). This CDR3 region has 15 residues. The germline V gene has CDR1 GTSNPN and CDR2 SVGIG (reference sequence). Trimming removed 0 bases at V and 7 bases at J, with 16 bases between. In DNA, the CDR3 is TGTGCCTGGAGTGTAAATGCGGGTCCAGGGCAGCCCCAGCATTTT. Translating gives CAWSVNAGPGQPQHF. Full variable domain (outside the CDR3, taken from reference TRBV30 and TRBJ1-5): SQTIHQWPATLVQPVGSPLSLECTVEGTSNPNLYWYRQAAGRGLQLLFYSVGIGQISSEVPQNLSASRPQDRQFILSSKKLLLSDSGFYLCAWSVNAGPGQPQHFGDGTRLSIL.

The rearrangement uses TRBV11-2 and TRBJ2-7; weak D call: TRBD1 (5 bases). The CDR3 is 13 residues long. Germline CDR1 SGHAT, CDR2 FQNNGV. The V gene lost 4 bases and the J gene lost 4 bases, with 11 bases spanning the gap. CDR3 DNA sequence: TGTGCCAGCAGCTCCAGGGCGCAGTACGAGCAGTACTTC. Translated, it gives CASSSRAQYEQYF.

This rearrangement joins TRBV10-2 to TRBJ1-1; 7 bases are shared with TRBD1. Trimming removed 7 bases from V and 3 bases from J; junction bases left unmatched: 11. The CDR3 is 15 amino acids. CDR1 is WSHSY, CDR2 SAAADI, per germline. The CDR3 is CASMDSRGGDTEAFF. Written as DNA, the CDR3 is TGCGCCAGCATGGACTCCAGGGGGGGGGACACTGAAGCTTTCTTT.

In its sample, this clonotype was seen a few times. The rearrangement uses TRBV7-3 and TRBJ2-5, with 14 bases that match TRBD2. The trim removed 5 bases at V and 1 base at J, leaving 9 bases unmatched. The CDR3 has 18 residues. Germline V lookup: CDR1 SGHTA, CDR2 FQGTGA. The CDR3 reads CASSIGTSGSWVQETQYF. The CDR3 DNA follows: TGTGCCAGCAGCATCGGGACTAGCGGGAGTTGGGTCCAAGAGACCCAGTACTTC.

This clonotype was detected only a few times. The V call is TRBV6-1, the J call TRBJ2-1; 11 bases match TRBD2. The CDR3 is 17 residues long. J was trimmed by 2 bases and V by 7 bases; bases with no gene match: 10. CDR1 is MNHNS and CDR2 is SASEGT in the germline V gene. CDR3 loop: CASTSYSGRGAYNEQFF. The CDR3 nucleotides are TGTGCCAGCACCTCCTATAGCGGGAGGGGGGCCTACAATGAGCAGTTCTTC.

As for this clonotype: A much larger clone differs by one base, so this may be a read error. The chain uses TRBV2 and TRBJ1-2; 7 nucleotides align to TRBD1. The CDR3 totals 14 residues. Germline assignment: CDR1 SNHLY and CDR2 FYNNEI. Germline trimming cut 6 bases from V and 4 bases from J; bases unmatched to any gene: 8. CDR3 sequence: CASSRDSTSYGYTF. In nucleotides, the CDR3 is TGTGCCAGCAGCCGGGACAGCACTAGCTATGGCTACACCTTC. The full variable domain, in which reference TRBV2 and TRBJ1-2 provide the parts outside the CDR3, is EPEVTQTPSHQVTQMGQEVILRCVPISNHLYFYWYRQILGQKVEFLVSFYNNEISEKSEIFDDQFSVERPDGSNFTLKIRSTKLEDSAMYFCASSRDSTSYGYTFGSGTRLTVV.

Ten or more counts support this clonotype. V is TRBV2 and J is TRBJ1-5; 7 bases line up with TRBD1. The germline V gene has CDR1 SNHLY and CDR2 FYNNEI. CDR3 length equals 17 residues. J gave up 6 bases and V 10 bases, and 21 bases lay outside the gene matches. The CDR3 reads CATSAPATGVGAQPQHF. The CDR3 DNA is TGTGCCACCTCAGCTCCCGCAACAGGGGTAGGAGCTCAGCCCCAGCATTTT.

In this sample, this clonotype turned up a few times. The V gene is TRBV11-2, the J gene TRBJ2-1, with TRBD2 matching 9 bases. There are 17 residues in the CDR3. V lost 0 bases and J lost 15; bases outside the gene matches: 18. Germline CDR1 SGHAT, CDR2 FQNNGV. This CDR3 is CASSLDTAGGVPERRFF. For the CDR3, the DNA is TGTGCCAGCAGCTTAGATACTGCGGGGGGGGTTCCCGAGAGGCGGTTCTTC. Filled out from reference TRBV11-2 and TRBJ2-1, the complete variable domain reads EAGVAQSPRYKIIEKRQSVAFWCNPISGHATLYWYQQILGQGPKLLIQFQNNGVVDDSQLPKDRFSAERLKGVDSTLKIQPAKLEDSAVYLCASSLDTAGGVPERRFFGPGTRLTVL.

This clonotype appeared many times. V is TRBV5-1 and J is TRBJ2-3; D is perhaps TRBD1 (5 bases). Germline CDR1 SGHRS, CDR2 YFSETQ. This CDR3 contains 15 residues. Trimming left V 0 bases short and J 2 bases short, with 10 bases between. For the CDR3, the DNA is TGCGCCAGCAGCTTGGTAGGGGTCGACACAGATACGCAGTATTTT. Its protein product is CASSLVGVDTDTQYF. Together with reference TRBV5-1 and TRBJ2-3, the CDR3 gives the full variable domain: KAGVTQTPRYLIKTRGQQVTLSCSPISGHRSVSWYQQTPGQGLQFLFEYFSETQRNKGNFPGRFSGRQFSNSRSEMNVSTLELGDSALYLCASSLVGVDTDTQYFGPGTRLTVL.

There are many counts of this clonotype. V and J are TRBV19 and TRBJ2-2; D is perhaps TRBD2 (6 bases). The CDR3 contains 14 residues. Trimming took 4 bases from V and 7 from J, leaving 13 bases between them. Germline CDR1 reads LNHDA; CDR2 reads SQIVND (reference sequence). CDR3 region: CASSSRERGGELFF. The CDR3 DNA follows: TGTGCCAGTAGTAGCCGGGAGAGGGGCGGGGAGCTGTTTTTT.

The chain links TRBV20-1 to TRBJ2-7; D unresolved. CDR3 length equals 14 residues. Germline V gene sequence: CDR1 DFQATT, CDR2 SNEGSKA (reference sequence). With 5 bases removed from V and 0 bases from J, the gap between germline ends came to 14 bases. DNA of the CDR3: TGCAGTGCTGGCGACTCAATCAACTCCTACGAGCAGTACTTC. Protein: CSAGDSINSYEQYF.

This clonotype was found a few times. This chain joins TRBV9 and TRBJ2-2; D remains unclear. This CDR3 region has 15 residues. Germline V CDR1 and CDR2: SGDLS, YYNGEE. The V end was cut by 0 bases, the J end by 1 base, with 7 bases between. The chain's CDR3 is CASSVEGKNTGELFF. The CDR3 DNA sequence: TGTGCCAGCAGCGTAGAGGGCAAGAACACCGGGGAGCTGTTTTTT.